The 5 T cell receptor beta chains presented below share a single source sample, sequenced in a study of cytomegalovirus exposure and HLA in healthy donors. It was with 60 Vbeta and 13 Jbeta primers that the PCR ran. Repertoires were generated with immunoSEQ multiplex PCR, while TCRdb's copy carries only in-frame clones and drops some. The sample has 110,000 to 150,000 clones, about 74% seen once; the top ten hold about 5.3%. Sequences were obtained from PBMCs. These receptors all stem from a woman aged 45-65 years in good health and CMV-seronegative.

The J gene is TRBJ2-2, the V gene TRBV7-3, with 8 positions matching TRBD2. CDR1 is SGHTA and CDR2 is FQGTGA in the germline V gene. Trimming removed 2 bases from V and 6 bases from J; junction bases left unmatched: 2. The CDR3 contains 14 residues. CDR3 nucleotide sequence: TGTGCCAGCAGCTTAGGACTAGCATCCGGGGAGCTGTTTTTT. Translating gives CASSLGLASGELFF.

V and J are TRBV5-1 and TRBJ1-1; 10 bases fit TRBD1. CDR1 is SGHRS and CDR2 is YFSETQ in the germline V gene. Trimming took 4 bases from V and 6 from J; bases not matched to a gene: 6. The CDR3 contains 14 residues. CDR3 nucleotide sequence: TGCGCCAGCAGCAGGGACAGGGGAGGGCCTGAAGCTTTCTTT. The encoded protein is CASSRDRGGPEAFF. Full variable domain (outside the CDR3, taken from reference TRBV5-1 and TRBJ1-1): KAGVTQTPRYLIKTRGQQVTLSCSPISGHRSVSWYQQTPGQGLQFLFEYFSETQRNKGNFPGRFSGRQFSNSRSEMNVSTLELGDSALYLCASSRDRGGPEAFFGQGTRLTVV.

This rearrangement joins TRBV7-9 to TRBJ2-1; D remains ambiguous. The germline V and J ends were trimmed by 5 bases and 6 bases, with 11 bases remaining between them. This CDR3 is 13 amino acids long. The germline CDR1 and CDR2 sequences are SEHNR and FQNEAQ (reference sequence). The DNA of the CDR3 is TGTGCCAGCAGCCCCCAACACCTCAATGAGCAGTTCTTC. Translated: CASSPQHLNEQFF.

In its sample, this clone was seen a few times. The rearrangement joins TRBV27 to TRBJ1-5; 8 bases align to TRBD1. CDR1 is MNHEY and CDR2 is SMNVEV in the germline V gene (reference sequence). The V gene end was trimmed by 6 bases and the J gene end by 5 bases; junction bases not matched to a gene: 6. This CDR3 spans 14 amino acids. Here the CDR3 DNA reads TGTGCCAGCAGGACAGGGGAGAGGGATCAGCCCCAGCATTTT. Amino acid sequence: CASRTGERDQPQHF.

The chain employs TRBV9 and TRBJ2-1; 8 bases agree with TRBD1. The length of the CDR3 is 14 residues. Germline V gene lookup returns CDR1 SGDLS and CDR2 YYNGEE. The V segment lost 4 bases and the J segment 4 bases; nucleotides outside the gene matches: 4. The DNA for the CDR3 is TGTGCCAGCAGCCTAGGACAGGGATACAATGAGCAGTTCTTC. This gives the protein CASSLGQGYNEQFF.